The clone carrying this T cell receptor beta chain was seen a handful of times. Its antigen remains unknown. The V gene lost 3 bases and the J gene lost 5 bases, with 9 bases spanning the gap. Germline V gene lookup returns CDR1 LNHDA and CDR2 SQIVND (reference sequence). The CDR3 sequence is 13 residues long. This sample is part of a study of CD8+ T cells in alopecia areata. Regarding the study as a whole: Tofacitinib significantly lowered scalp clonality and expanded CD8+ clones among the top 100. Affected scalp, especially in alopecia totalis/universalis, had a higher clonality than normal scalp did.

As for treatment: oral pan-JAK inhibitor, 5-10 mg twice daily. In alopecia areata patients, both lesional scalp punch biopsies and peripheral blood were collected. Following extraction, RNA underwent reverse transcription to cDNA, which served as the sequencing template. TCRdb's copy holds only in-frame clones and misses some; the assay was immunoSEQ multiplex PCR. The data contain roughly 210,000 clones, 40% to 55% of them singletons. The rearrangement joins TRBV19 to TRBJ2-3, with D unclear. Sequenced material: CD4+ T cells sorted from blood, taken at roughly week 36, from a patient treated with tofacitinib. The TCR comes from a human donor with alopecia areata. CDR3 bases: TGTGCCAGTAGTATTCTTCGAGGAGATACGCAGTATTTT. Translation: CASSILRGDTQYF.